These 29 T cell receptor beta chains came from one sample sequenced in a study of shared clonotypes between healthy human individuals (dated by TCRdb to 2020 to 2021). Libraries came from the immunoSEQ multiplex PCR assay. TCRdb holds this immuneACCESS table with in-frame rearrangements only. Some clones are missing; in checked studies, unresolved V genes explain under half, and the rest has no known cause. Within this sample are around 2.1 million clones, with about 93% of them counted one time only. Of the sample, approximately 1.7% is held by the ten largest clones. For the CD8 naive samples, CD45RO-negative cells were positively selected for CCR7, yielding a CD45RA+CCR7+ population from which TemRA cells were excluded. What was sequenced was naive CD8+ T cells from PBMCs. This sample's cell subset or site label indicates: CD45RA+CCR7+. Receptors were obtained from a man younger than 30 in good health. Some clones in this sample may be carry-over from other donors' samples.

Details on this clone: Other DNA variants within this sample encode the same CDR3. This sequence joins TRBV6-5 and TRBJ2-7, with unresolved D. The CDR3 sequence is 13 residues long. Germline CDR1 and CDR2: MNHEY and SVGAGI. V was clipped by 0 bases and J by 3 bases, with 6 bases between them. CDR3 region: CASSYSSDYEQYF. The CDR3 DNA sequence: TGTGCCAGCAGTTACTCGTCAGACTACGAGCAGTACTTC.

The rearrangement joins TRBV4-3 to TRBJ2-5; TRBD2 is a possible D gene (6 bases). Deletions cut 4 bases from V and 3 bases from J, with 15 bases between. This CDR3 region has 15 residues. The V gene's germline CDR1 is LGHNA and CDR2 YSLEER. CDR3 sequence reads: CASSLGGGLEETQYF. As DNA, the CDR3 is TGCGCCAGCAGCCTGGGGGGAGGTCTCGAAGAGACCCAGTACTTC.

The rearrangement joins TRBV5-1 to TRBJ2-7, with TRBD1 matching over 9 bases. Germline V lookup: CDR1 SGHRS, CDR2 YFSETQ. The junction had 7 bases not matched to a gene; V was cut back by 4 bases and J by 5 bases. The CDR3 is made up of 14 amino acids. The CDR3 DNA reads as TGCGCCAGCAGCCCAGGGACAGGGATAAACGAGCAGTACTTC. It yields the protein CASSPGTGINEQYF. Looking up the rest from reference TRBV5-1 and TRBJ2-7 gives the full variable domain: KAGVTQTPRYLIKTRGQQVTLSCSPISGHRSVSWYQQTPGQGLQFLFEYFSETQRNKGNFPGRFSGRQFSNSRSEMNVSTLELGDSALYLCASSPGTGINEQYFGPGTRLTVT.

The chain employs TRBV10-3 and TRBJ2-7, with TRBD1 identical over 9 bases. CDR1 is ENHRY, CDR2 SYGVKD, per germline. V lost 3 bases, J lost 3 bases, and 18 bases stayed unmatched. The length of the CDR3 is 19 residues. The CDR3 DNA is TGTGCCATCAGTGATAAGACGGGACAGGGAGGTGTGTGGGTCTACGAGCAGTACTTC. Translation: CAISDKTGQGGVWVYEQYF.

V and J are TRBV5-1 and TRBJ2-5; tentatively, D is TRBD2 (7 bases). Germline V gene data show CDR1 as SGHRS and CDR2 as YFSETQ. Trimming removed 5 bases from V and 2 bases from J, with 13 bases in between. This CDR3 is built from 14 residues. The CDR3 reads CASRRGRNQETQYF. The CDR3 DNA reads as TGCGCCAGCAGGCGGGGGCGAAATCAAGAGACCCAGTACTTC. The full variable domain, completed using reference TRBV5-1 and TRBJ2-5, is KAGVTQTPRYLIKTRGQQVTLSCSPISGHRSVSWYQQTPGQGLQFLFEYFSETQRNKGNFPGRFSGRQFSNSRSEMNVSTLELGDSALYLCASRRGRNQETQYFGPGTRLLVL.

The chain carries TRBV11-2 and TRBJ2-7; TRBD1 agrees at 8 bases. The length of the CDR3 is 13 residues. V trimming: 5 bases; J trimming: 4 bases; junction bases outside the gene matches: 4. Germline V gene lookup returns CDR1 SGHAT and CDR2 FQNNGV. CDR3: CASSPDRGYEQYF. The CDR3 DNA is TGTGCCAGCAGCCCCGACAGGGGATACGAGCAGTACTTC.

The gene calls are TRBV27 and TRBJ2-1; D possibly corresponds to TRBD2 (5 bases). Germline assignment: CDR1 MNHEY and CDR2 SMNVEV (reference sequence). The CDR3 has 15 amino acids. Trimming left V 0 bases short and J 6 bases short, with 12 bases between. CDR3 region: CASSLSGALLNEQFF. Written as DNA, the CDR3 is TGTGCCAGCAGTTTATCGGGAGCCCTCCTCAATGAGCAGTTCTTC.

The rearrangement joins TRBV19 to TRBJ2-7, with a tentative D call TRBD1 (5 bases). The CDR3 spans 14 residues. Trimming removed 2 bases at V and 5 bases at J, with 13 bases between. Per the germline V gene, CDR1 is LNHDA and CDR2 is SQIVND (reference sequence). The CDR3 here is CASSIPNTGDEQYF. The CDR3 bases are TGTGCCAGTAGTATACCCAACACAGGCGACGAGCAGTACTTC.

This sequence joins TRBV7-2 and TRBJ2-3; TRBD2 might be the D (5 bases). The V gene's germline CDR1 is SGHTA and CDR2 FQGNSA. V was pared by 0 bases and J by 6 bases, with 22 bases between. CDR3 length: 18 residues. Written as DNA, the CDR3 is TGTGCCAGCAGCTTAGCCCTCGGGTGGGCGGAACAGCGGGATACGCAGTATTTT. It specifies CASSLALGWAEQRDTQYF.

The chain couples TRBV7-9 to TRBJ2-2; 9 bases map to TRBD2. J lost 3 bases, V lost 7 bases, and 12 bases had no gene match. The CDR3 runs 17 residues. In germline, CDR1 is SEHNR, CDR2 FQNEAQ (reference sequence). CDR3 region: CASIIRLAESHTGELFF. The CDR3 coding sequence is TGTGCCAGCATAATTCGACTAGCGGAATCCCACACCGGGGAGCTGTTTTTT.

The chain recombines TRBV5-1 with TRBJ2-5, with unresolved D. V was shortened by 0 bases and J by 1 base, with 4 bases between the two germline ends. The germline V gene encodes CDR1 SGHRS and CDR2 YFSETQ. The CDR3 totals 13 residues. The CDR3 loop is CASSLDPQETQYF. In DNA form, the CDR3 reads TGCGCCAGCAGCTTGGATCCCCAAGAGACCCAGTACTTC.

V usage is TRBV4-1 and J usage is TRBJ2-7; possibly TRBD1 or TRBD2 for D (5 bases each). Germline CDR1 MGHRA, CDR2 YSYEKL. V was cut by 1 base and J by 5 bases, with 15 bases left in between. The CDR3 contains 15 residues. The CDR3 bases are TGCGCCAGCAGCCAAGGGACGGGGCGGATCAACGAGCAGTACTTC. Residues: CASSQGTGRINEQYF.

The chain joins TRBV9 to TRBJ1-1, with TRBD1 identical over 7 bases. CDR1 SGDLS and CDR2 YYNGEE come from the germline V gene. Trimming removed 4 bases from V and 3 bases from J; junction bases left unmatched: 9. CDR3 length: 15 amino acids. The CDR3 DNA sequence: TGTGCCAGCAGCCCCCGGGACAGACATGACACTGAAGCTTTCTTT. It translates to CASSPRDRHDTEAFF.

This clone turned up a few times. This chain connects TRBV6-1 to TRBJ1-1; TRBD1 might be the D (6 bases). Trimming removed 6 bases from V and 3 bases from J, with 14 bases in between. Germline CDR1 and CDR2: MNHNS and SASEGT. There are 14 residues in the CDR3. CDR3 DNA: TGTGCCAGCAGATCCGGGGGCGCGTACACTGAAGCTTTCTTT. Encoded protein: CASRSGGAYTEAFF.

This rearrangement joins TRBV6-1 to TRBJ2-7, with 7 bases aligning to TRBD2. Germline V gives CDR1 MNHNS, CDR2 SASEGT. This CDR3 spans 14 amino acids. The junction had 12 bases not matched to a gene; V was cut back by 10 bases and J by 3 bases. The CDR3: CATGWASGDYEQYF. CDR3 DNA sequence: TGTGCCACCGGGTGGGCTAGCGGAGACTACGAGCAGTACTTC.

V and J are TRBV23-1 and TRBJ2-1; 10 bases are a match to TRBD2. TRBV23-1 is an ORF for which the function is uncertain. CDR3 size: 14 residues. With V trimmed by 10 bases and J by 5 bases, 8 bases remained unmatched. The CDR3 DNA reads TGCGCCAACTTGACCGGGACTAGCGACAATGAGCAGTTCTTC. Protein product: CANLTGTSDNEQFF.

A note on this clone: Distinct nucleotide sequences in the sample also encode this CDR3. The chain combines TRBV5-6 with TRBJ1-1; D gene ambiguous. Germline CDR1 reads SGHDT; CDR2 reads YYEEEE. Trimming shortened V by 0 bases and J by 0 bases, and 6 bases separated the two germline ends. This CDR3 comprises 14 residues. CDR3 protein: CASSLARLNTEAFF. The DNA of the CDR3 is TGTGCCAGCAGCTTGGCGCGGTTGAACACTGAAGCTTTCTTT. Variable domain in full (rest from reference TRBV5-6 and TRBJ1-1): DAGVTQSPTHLIKTRGQQVTLRCSPKSGHDTVSWYQQALGQGPQFIFQYYEEEERQRGNFPDRFSGHQFPNYSSELNVNALLLGDSALYLCASSLARLNTEAFFGQGTRLTVV.

The V call is TRBV28, the J call TRBJ2-4, with D possibly being TRBD1 or TRBD2 (5 bases each). V was shortened by 5 bases and J by 1 base, with 12 bases between the two germline ends. This CDR3 region has 15 residues. Per germline, CDR1 MDHEN and CDR2 SYDVKM. DNA of the CDR3: TGTGCCAGCAGTCCCGGGGCGGCGGCCAAAAACATTCAGTACTTC. Its translation: CASSPGAAAKNIQYF.

CDR3 in DNA: TGTGCCAGCAGCCAGCTTATCGGGACAGGGGAGGGTGCTGAAGCTTTCTTT. Protein sequence: CASSQLIGTGEGAEAFF. The chain carries TRBV25-1 and TRBJ1-1; 10 bases are shared with TRBD1. This CDR3 spans 17 amino acids. Per germline, CDR1 MGHDK and CDR2 SYGVNS. With 6 bases clipped from V and 6 bases from J, the junction kept 16 bases outside the gene matches. Filled out from reference TRBV25-1 and TRBJ1-1, the complete variable domain reads EADIYQTPRYLVIGTGKKITLECSQTMGHDKMYWYQQDPGMELHLIHYSYGVNSTEKGDLSSESTVSRIRTEHFPLTLESARPSHTSQYLCASSQLIGTGEGAEAFFGQGTRLTVV.

The chain couples TRBV7-9 to TRBJ2-2; 8 positions agree with TRBD2. Germline CDR1 is SEHNR and CDR2 is FQNEAQ (reference sequence). The CDR3 has 14 amino acids. V was clipped by 5 bases and J by 4 bases; unmatched bases: 3. The CDR3 loop is CASSPGTSTGELFF. DNA of the CDR3: TGTGCCAGCAGCCCCGGGACTAGCACCGGGGAGCTGTTTTTT. The full variable domain, completed using reference TRBV7-9 and TRBJ2-2, is DTGVSQNPRHKITKRGQNVTFRCDPISEHNRLYWYRQTLGQGPEFLTYFQNEAQLEKSRLLSDRFSAERPKGSFSTLEIQRTEQGDSAMYLCASSPGTSTGELFFGEGSRLTVL.

Here the CDR3 reads CASSFLGLANNEQFF. The CDR3 nucleotides are TGTGCCAGCAGTTTTTTGGGACTAGCTAACAATGAGCAGTTCTTC. The rearrangement links TRBV27 to TRBJ2-1; 9 bases match TRBD2. The CDR3 loop spans 15 amino acids. Trimming at V came to 3 bases and at J to 5 bases, leaving 5 bases not matched to a gene. Germline lookup yields CDR1 MNHEY and CDR2 SMNVEV (reference sequence).

The chain uses TRBV29-1 and TRBJ2-1, with D unresolved. Per the germline V gene, CDR1 is SQVTM and CDR2 is ANQGSEA. This CDR3 has 10 residues. With 7 bases removed from V and 15 bases from J, the gap between germline ends came to 16 bases. The CDR3 here is CSDSWSLPFF. CDR3 bases: TGCAGCGATAGCTGGAGTTTACCGTTCTTC.

The chain carries TRBV7-9 and TRBJ2-3; the D is unclear. V dropped 8 bases and J dropped 2 bases, with 14 bases sitting between them. The CDR3 totals 14 residues. Germline V gene data show CDR1 as SEHNR and CDR2 as FQNEAQ (reference sequence). CDR3: CASEDTANTDTQYF. Here the CDR3 DNA reads TGTGCCAGCGAAGATACAGCGAACACAGATACGCAGTATTTT.

CDR3 sequence: CASSNRGFSTDTQYF. CDR3 nucleotide sequence: TGCGCCAGCAGCAACAGGGGATTCAGCACAGATACGCAGTATTTT. This chain connects TRBV10-1 to TRBJ2-3; 7 nucleotides match TRBD1. Germline trimming cut 6 bases from V and 0 bases from J; bases unmatched to any gene: 6. This CDR3 contains 15 residues. Germline V lookup: CDR1 WNHNN, CDR2 SYGVQD (reference sequence).

The chain links TRBV27 to TRBJ1-1; the match to TRBD1 covers 7 bases. There are 14 residues in the CDR3. Germline V CDR1 and CDR2: MNHEY, SMNVEV (reference sequence). J was trimmed by 1 base and V by 3 bases; bases with no gene match: 2. Here the CDR3 reads CASSFGTANTEAFF. The CDR3 region has the DNA TGTGCCAGCAGTTTTGGGACAGCGAACACTGAAGCTTTCTTT.

The chain uses TRBV9 and TRBJ2-7; D not certain. The assigned J gene may be wrong: the sequence end matches TRBJ2-5 better. This CDR3 region has 13 residues. Germline CDR1 SGDLS, CDR2 YYNGEE. The CDR3 loop reads CASSPDGSGTQYF. CDR3 bases: TGTGCCAGCAGCCCCGACGGGTCAGGGACCCAGTACTTC.

V is TRBV27 and J is TRBJ1-5; D gene unclear. V was trimmed by 3 bases and J by 7 bases, leaving 10 bases between them. CDR1 and CDR2 (germline): MNHEY, SMNVEV (reference sequence). CDR3 length: 13 residues. The CDR3 DNA reads TGTGCCAGCAGTTTCGGAGGTGGACAGCCCCAGCATTTT. This translates into CASSFGGGQPQHF.

The genes are TRBV11-1 and TRBJ2-1; tentatively, D is TRBD2 (6 bases). The CDR3 has 13 residues. V lost 2 bases and J 7 bases, leaving 9 bases between the germline ends. Germline V gives CDR1 SGHAT, CDR2 FQDESV (reference sequence). The CDR3 coding sequence is TGTGCCAGCAGCTTATTGAGCGGGAATGAGCAGTTCTTC. As protein: CASSLLSGNEQFF.

The chain carries TRBV30 and TRBJ2-3; D remains unclear. The CDR3 is made up of 15 amino acids. V was shortened by 7 bases and J by 0 bases, with 17 bases between the two germline ends. Germline values: CDR1 GTSNPN, CDR2 SVGIG (reference sequence). CDR3 residues: CAFSPPLFSTDTQYF. The DNA of the CDR3 is TGTGCCTTCTCCCCCCCTCTCTTTAGCACAGATACGCAGTATTTT.